These 9 T cell receptor beta chains were all obtained from the same sample, sequenced in a study of regulatory and conventional T cells in RAG deficiency. Some clones are missing from TCRdb's copy, which holds only in-frame ones; the method was immunoSEQ multiplex PCR. The sample records approximately 8,500 clones, more than 75% being singletons. The data also belong to a second study, concerning regulatory T cells. In that study: Primers: 52 TRBV forward and 13 TRBJ reverse.

Sequenced material: CD8+ T cells sorted from blood. Receptors originate from a human donor in good health.

The chain has TRBV19 and TRBJ1-2; D is ambiguous. Germline V gives CDR1 LNHDA, CDR2 SQIVND (reference sequence). The CDR3 is 15 residues long. Trimming removed 3 bases at V and 2 bases at J, with 13 bases between. This CDR3 is CASSMRSSKNYGYTF. The CDR3 nucleotides are TGTGCCAGTAGTATGCGGTCATCAAAAAACTATGGCTACACCTTC. The full variable domain, in which reference TRBV19 and TRBJ1-2 provide the parts outside the CDR3, is DGGITQSPKYLFRKEGQNVTLSCEQNLNHDAMYWYRQDPGQGLRLIYYSQIVNDFQKGDIAEGYSVSREKKESFPLTVTSAQKNPTAFYLCASSMRSSKNYGYTFGSGTRLTVV.

The chain recombines TRBV6-1 with TRBJ2-7; D is possibly TRBD2 (5 bases). The CDR3 runs 14 residues. CDR1 and CDR2 from the germline V gene are MNHNS and SASEGT. V gave up 3 bases and J gave up 0 bases, with 9 bases separating them. CDR3 amino acids: CASSEEDSSYEQYF. CDR3 DNA sequence: TGTGCCAGCAGTGAGGAGGATAGCTCCTACGAGCAGTACTTC.

This CDR3 reads CASSEYLKGGYTF. Written as DNA, the CDR3 is TGTGCCAGCAGTGAATATTTGAAGGGTGGCTACACCTTC. V is TRBV25-1 and J is TRBJ1-2; D gene ambiguous. V was clipped by 0 bases and J by 7 bases, with 9 bases between them. The CDR3 is 13 residues long. Germline CDR1 and CDR2: MGHDK and SYGVNS.

This clone has a single count. V and J are TRBV18 and TRBJ2-7, with no clear D. V was pared by 3 bases and J by 4 bases, with 7 bases between. This CDR3 has 12 residues. The germline V gene encodes CDR1 KGHSH and CDR2 LQKENI. This CDR3 is CASSPSQYEQYF. DNA for the CDR3: TGTGCCAGCTCACCGAGTCAGTACGAGCAGTACTTC.

CDR3: CASSLSGPAGGYGYTF. CDR3 in DNA: TGTGCCAGCAGTTTATCGGGCCCTGCTGGGGGCTATGGCTACACCTTC. The chain is built from TRBV27 and TRBJ1-2; TRBD1 is a possible D gene (5 bases). Looked up from germline, CDR1 is MNHEY and CDR2 is SMNVEV (reference sequence). The germline V and J ends were trimmed by 0 bases and 4 bases, with 15 bases remaining between them. The CDR3 is 16 residues long.

The chain has TRBV6-1 and TRBJ2-1; 11 bases are a match to TRBD2. CDR3 length: 15 amino acids. Germline CDR1 reads MNHNS; CDR2 reads SASEGT. With 2 bases clipped from V and 4 bases from J, the junction kept 1 base outside the gene matches. CDR3 sequence (DNA): TGTGCCAGCAGTGAACTAGCGGGGGGTTACAATGAGCAGTTCTTC. Its protein product is CASSELAGGYNEQFF.

This chain links TRBV28 with TRBJ1-5; D is undetermined. From germline, CDR1 is MDHEN and CDR2 SYDVKM. CDR3 length equals 15 residues. V lost 6 bases and J lost 0, with 12 bases in between. The CDR3 protein is CASRSGPNSNQPQHF. The CDR3 DNA sequence: TGTGCCAGCAGATCGGGCCCGAATAGCAATCAGCCCCAGCATTTT.

This chain joins TRBV6-8 and TRBJ1-1; TRBD1 might be the D (6 bases). Trimming left V 5 bases short and J 7 bases short, with 20 bases between. CDR1 and CDR2 from the germline V gene are MNHGY and SAAAGT. The CDR3 loop spans 15 amino acids. The CDR3 region is CASSEFLSRDNEAFF. The CDR3 nucleotides are TGTGCCAGCAGTGAATTTTTGAGTCGGGACAATGAAGCTTTCTTT.

V usage is TRBV7-9 and J usage is TRBJ2-1; unclear D gene. V was clipped by 1 base and J by 4 bases, with 2 bases between them. CDR1 and CDR2 from the germline V gene are SEHNR and FQNEAQ (reference sequence). CDR3 size: 12 residues. CDR3 sequence: CASSLGYNEQFF. The CDR3 nucleotides are TGTGCCAGCAGCTTAGGGTACAATGAGCAGTTCTTC.